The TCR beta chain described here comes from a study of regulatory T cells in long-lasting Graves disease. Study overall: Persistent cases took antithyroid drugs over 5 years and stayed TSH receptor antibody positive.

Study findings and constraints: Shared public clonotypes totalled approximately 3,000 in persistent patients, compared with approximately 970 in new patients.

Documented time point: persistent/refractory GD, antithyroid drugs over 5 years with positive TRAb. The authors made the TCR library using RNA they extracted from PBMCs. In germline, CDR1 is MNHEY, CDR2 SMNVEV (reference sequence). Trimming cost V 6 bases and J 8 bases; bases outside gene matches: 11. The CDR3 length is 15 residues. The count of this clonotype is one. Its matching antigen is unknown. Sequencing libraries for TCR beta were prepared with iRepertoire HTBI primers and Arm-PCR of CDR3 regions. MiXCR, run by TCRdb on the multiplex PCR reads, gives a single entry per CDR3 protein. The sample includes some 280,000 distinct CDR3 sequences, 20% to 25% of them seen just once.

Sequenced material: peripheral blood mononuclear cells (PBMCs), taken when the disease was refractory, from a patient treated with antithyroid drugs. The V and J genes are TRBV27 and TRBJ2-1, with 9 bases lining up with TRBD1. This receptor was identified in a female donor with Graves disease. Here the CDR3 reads CASSPIQGAVDEQFF. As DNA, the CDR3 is TGTGCCAGCAGCCCGATACAGGGGGCGGTGGATGAGCAGTTCTTC.